A single sample is the source of the 24 T cell receptor beta chains below, sequenced in a study of shared clonotypes between healthy human individuals (dated by TCRdb to the early 2020s). Library preparation was by the immunoSEQ multiplex PCR assay. TCRdb mirrors the immuneACCESS table, restricted to in-frame sequences. Some clones are absent from its copies; in checked studies, under half trace to an unresolved V gene, and the reason for the others is unknown. The sample data list over 850,000 clones, and approximately 80% of these were observed just once. The ten biggest clones cover 0.4% to 0.55% of the sample. The sequenced sample consisted of memory CD4+ T cells from PBMCs. The cell subset or site label here, explained by the study, means: CD45RA-negative fraction. These receptors were collected from a man aged 18 to 30 in good health. Some clones in this sample may be carry-over from other donors' samples.

The V gene is TRBV4-1, the J gene TRBJ2-1; D gene ambiguous. V lost 1 base to trimming and J lost 3 bases, with 13 bases between them. The CDR3 extends over 16 amino acids. Per the germline V gene, CDR1 is MGHRA and CDR2 is YSYEKL. CDR3 protein: CASSQVVGKGYNEQFF. CDR3 in DNA: TGCGCCAGCAGCCAAGTGGTAGGGAAGGGCTACAATGAGCAGTTCTTC.

This clone was counted only a few times. The chain employs TRBV28 and TRBJ1-1; D call uncertain. Trimming stripped 2 bases from V and 4 bases from J, with 11 bases between. Germline V gene lookup returns CDR1 MDHEN and CDR2 SYDVKM. The CDR3 spans 14 residues. Here the CDR3 reads CASSLRVMGTEAFF. CDR3 nucleotide sequence: TGTGCCAGCAGTTTACGGGTAATGGGCACTGAAGCTTTCTTT.

The chain is built from TRBV9 and TRBJ2-1, with 8 bases identical to TRBD2. Trimming cost V 2 bases and J 9 bases; bases outside gene matches: 7. Germline CDR1 is SGDLS and CDR2 is YYNGEE. This CDR3 contains 14 residues. The CDR3 DNA sequence: TGTGCCAGCAGCGTTTCCGGGACTAGTGGTGAGCAGTTCTTC. This translates into CASSVSGTSGEQFF.

The V call is TRBV5-6, the J call TRBJ2-3, with D possibly called TRBD1 or TRBD2 (5 bases each). V lost 1 base and J lost 2, with 14 bases in between. Germline CDR1 is SGHDT and CDR2 is YYEEEE. The CDR3 consists of 16 residues. The CDR3 here is CASSLRPGTYTDTQYF. As DNA, the CDR3 is TGTGCCAGCAGCTTGCGCCCAGGGACCTACACAGATACGCAGTATTTT.

The chain uses TRBV9 and TRBJ2-3; D remains unclear. This CDR3 is built from 20 residues. The V and J ends lost 1 base and 1 base respectively, with 25 bases between them. The germline V gene has CDR1 SGDLS and CDR2 YYNGEE. CDR3: CASSVRPHAWSASGTDTQYF. In nucleotides, the CDR3 is TGTGCCAGCAGCGTAAGGCCCCACGCGTGGTCCGCATCAGGCACAGATACGCAGTATTTT. Combining the CDR3 with reference TRBV9 and TRBJ2-3 gives the whole variable domain DSGVTQTPKHLITATGQRVTLRCSPRSGDLSVYWYQQSLDQGLQFLIQYYNGEERAKGNILERFSAQQFPDLHSELNLSSLELGDSALYFCASSVRPHAWSASGTDTQYFGPGTRLTVL.

The rearrangement links TRBV7-9 to TRBJ2-5, with 9 nucleotides matching TRBD1. V was pared by 1 base and J by 4 bases, with 7 bases of the junction left unmatched. The length of the CDR3 is 16 residues. Looked up from germline, CDR1 is SEHNR and CDR2 is FQNEAQ (reference sequence). The CDR3 nucleotides are TGTGCCAGCAGCTTAGGGTCCGGACAGGGGTCAGAGACCCAGTACTTC. This encodes CASSLGSGQGSETQYF.

Points on this clone: The germline gene is not matched at one end of the junction; a read error may be the cause. The rearrangement uses TRBV18 and TRBJ2-5; D is ambiguous. Per germline, CDR1 KGHSH and CDR2 LQKENI. The CDR3 sequence is 11 residues long. The CDR3 is CASSSQDTQYF. CDR3 DNA: TGTGCCAGCTCATCTCAAGACACCCAGTACTTC.

This clone was detected ten times or more. Other DNA sequences within the sample encode an identical CDR3. The rearrangement links TRBV28 to TRBJ2-7; 7 bases match TRBD2. With V trimmed by 5 bases and J by 2 bases, 6 bases remained unmatched. This CDR3 has 14 amino acids. Germline CDR1 is MDHEN and CDR2 is SYDVKM. The DNA for the CDR3 is TGTGCCAGCAGTAGAGCGGGGAAGACCTACGAGCAGTACTTC. It is translated as CASSRAGKTYEQYF.

V usage is TRBV30 and J usage is TRBJ2-7; 9 bases agree with TRBD1. This CDR3 region has 13 residues. Germline V gene lookup returns CDR1 GTSNPN and CDR2 SVGIG (reference sequence). V lost 4 bases, J lost 6 bases, and 7 bases stayed unmatched. The CDR3 reads CAWTKDRGGEQYF. CDR3 sequence (DNA): TGTGCCTGGACGAAGGACAGGGGTGGCGAGCAGTACTTC.

In this sample, this clone turned up a few times. The gene calls are TRBV5-1 and TRBJ2-3; a possible D gene is TRBD1 (5 bases). The CDR3 covers 13 residues. Germline V CDR1 and CDR2: SGHRS, YFSETQ. Trimming removed 9 bases at V and 10 bases at J, with 21 bases between. CDR3: CATRIGQDSAQYF. In DNA, the CDR3 is TGCGCCACCCGGATAGGACAAGATTCTGCGCAGTATTTT.

The rearrangement links TRBV6-5 to TRBJ1-4, with 8 bases identical to TRBD1. This CDR3 is built from 14 residues. Germline CDR1 MNHEY, CDR2 SVGAGI. Unmatched junction bases numbered 8, after V lost 6 bases and J lost 8 bases. The CDR3 region is CASSRGQGGEKLFF. DNA of the CDR3: TGTGCCAGCAGCCGAGGACAGGGAGGGGAAAAACTGTTTTTT.

The chain employs TRBV7-2 and TRBJ1-4; tentatively, D is TRBD1 (5 bases). Germline CDR1 reads SGHTA; CDR2 reads FQGNSA. Trimming left V 4 bases short and J 8 bases short, with 14 bases between. The CDR3 is 14 residues long. CDR3 DNA sequence: TGTGCCAGCAGCTCACGGAGGGGCGAAGAAAAACTGTTTTTT. This codes for CASSSRRGEEKLFF.

The gene calls are TRBV5-1 and TRBJ2-7, with D possibly being TRBD1 (5 bases). Trimming shortened V by 5 bases and J by 0 bases, and 12 bases separated the two germline ends. Looked up from germline, CDR1 is SGHRS and CDR2 is YFSETQ. The CDR3 totals 14 residues. The CDR3 sequence is CASSPRQTSYEQYF. The CDR3 region has the DNA TGCGCCAGCAGTCCGAGACAGACCTCCTACGAGCAGTACTTC.

V is TRBV4-1 and J is TRBJ2-5; 14 positions agree with TRBD2. Gene TRBJ2-7 matches the end of the DNA better, so the J call may be wrong. Germline-derived CDR1 and CDR2 are MGHRA and YSYEKL. The CDR3 length is 18 residues. The CDR3 loop is CASSRGLAGGAKGYEQYF. The CDR3 region has the DNA TGCGCCAGCAGCCGAGGACTAGCGGGAGGTGCTAAAGGATACGAGCAGTACTTC.

The V and J genes are TRBV15 and TRBJ1-1; D gene ambiguous. The CDR3 loop spans 13 amino acids. V lost 1 base and J lost 5, with 8 bases in between. Looked up from germline, CDR1 is LNHNV and CDR2 is YYDKDF (reference sequence). The CDR3 protein is CATSRAPNTEAFF. The CDR3 DNA follows: TGTGCCACCAGCAGAGCCCCGAATACTGAAGCTTTCTTT.

The chain is built from TRBV4-1 and TRBJ2-3, with 9 bases that match TRBD2. V dropped 1 base and J dropped 2; count of bases not matched to a gene: 4. The CDR3 is made up of 16 amino acids. Germline-derived CDR1 and CDR2 are MGHRA and YSYEKL. The CDR3 nucleotides read TGCGCCAGCAGCCAAGTTGCGGGAGGGGTCACAGATACGCAGTATTTT. It codes for CASSQVAGGVTDTQYF.

V is TRBV23-1 and J is TRBJ2-4; 7 nucleotides align to TRBD1. TRBV23-1 is designated an ORF whose function remains uncertain. The CDR3 contains 14 residues. J gave up 9 bases and V 3 bases, and 8 bases lay outside the gene matches. Written as DNA, the CDR3 is TGCGCCAGCAGTCATAAAGAGGGGGCGGGCATTCAGTACTTC. Translation: CASSHKEGAGIQYF.

About this clone itself: The junction departs from germline at one end; a sequencing error may be responsible. The chain joins TRBV30 to TRBJ2-1; 9 positions agree with TRBD1. CDR3 length: 12 residues. The germline V gene has CDR1 GTSNPN and CDR2 SVGIG (reference sequence). Here the CDR3 reads CAWSFPGTGPIF. CDR3 DNA sequence: TGTGCCTGGAGTTTCCCCGGGACAGGGCCGATCTTC.

The chain has TRBV6-5 and TRBJ2-7, with 7 positions matching TRBD1. This CDR3 contains 15 residues. Germline CDR1 and CDR2: MNHEY and SVGAGI. J gave up 3 bases and V 6 bases, and 11 bases lay outside the gene matches. CDR3 residues: CASRYLSGQHYEQYF. The CDR3 DNA reads as TGTGCCAGCAGATACCTCTCGGGACAGCACTACGAGCAGTACTTC.

The chain uses TRBV30 and TRBJ1-1; D remains ambiguous. Trimming pared 4 bases from V and 11 bases from J, leaving 11 bases between. CDR3 length: 10 residues. The germline V gene encodes CDR1 GTSNPN and CDR2 SVGIG (reference sequence). In DNA, the CDR3 is TGTGCCTGGATAGAAGTGAGGGCTTTCTTT. Encoded protein: CAWIEVRAFF. Complete variable domain (other parts from reference TRBV30 and TRBJ1-1): SQTIHQWPATLVQPVGSPLSLECTVEGTSNPNLYWYRQAAGRGLQLLFYSVGIGQISSEVPQNLSASRPQDRQFILSSKKLLLSDSGFYLCAWIEVRAFFGQGTRLTVV.

This clone was seen a handful of times. The rearrangement links TRBV7-3 to TRBJ1-1; a possible D gene is TRBD1 (5 bases). The germline CDR1 and CDR2 sequences are SGHTA and FQGTGA. This CDR3 contains 13 residues. Trimming left V 8 bases short and J 6 bases short, with 16 bases between. This CDR3 reads CASSRDHGSEAFF. CDR3 coding DNA: TGTGCCAGCTCGCGGGACCATGGGTCTGAAGCTTTCTTT.

The genes are TRBV5-1 and TRBJ2-2, with 14 positions matching TRBD2. Germline-derived CDR1 and CDR2 are SGHRS and YFSETQ. J was trimmed by 4 bases and V by 4 bases; bases with no gene match: 3. This CDR3 spans 16 amino acids. This CDR3 reads CASSQGLAGATGELFF. CDR3 DNA sequence: TGCGCCAGCAGCCAGGGACTAGCGGGAGCCACCGGGGAGCTGTTTTTT. The complete variable domain, with remaining parts taken from reference TRBV5-1 and TRBJ2-2, reads KAGVTQTPRYLIKTRGQQVTLSCSPISGHRSVSWYQQTPGQGLQFLFEYFSETQRNKGNFPGRFSGRQFSNSRSEMNVSTLELGDSALYLCASSQGLAGATGELFFGEGSRLTVL.

The genes are TRBV11-2 and TRBJ2-6, with a tentative D call TRBD2 (6 bases). Per the germline V gene, CDR1 is SGHAT and CDR2 is FQNNGV. Trimming removed 3 bases at V and 3 bases at J, with 12 bases between. CDR3 size: 16 residues. CDR3 DNA sequence: TGTGCCAGCAGCTTCCTTACGGGGGTTGGGGCCAACGTCCTGACTTTC. Its protein is CASSFLTGVGANVLTF.

This clone was found a few times. The V call is TRBV18, the J call TRBJ1-5; D remains unclear. V lost 5 bases, J lost 0 bases, and 5 bases lay in between. The CDR3 length is 13 residues. Germline V CDR1 and CDR2: KGHSH, LQKENI. CDR3 region: CASSGDSNQPQHF. In DNA, the CDR3 is TGTGCCAGCTCAGGGGATAGCAATCAGCCCCAGCATTTT.